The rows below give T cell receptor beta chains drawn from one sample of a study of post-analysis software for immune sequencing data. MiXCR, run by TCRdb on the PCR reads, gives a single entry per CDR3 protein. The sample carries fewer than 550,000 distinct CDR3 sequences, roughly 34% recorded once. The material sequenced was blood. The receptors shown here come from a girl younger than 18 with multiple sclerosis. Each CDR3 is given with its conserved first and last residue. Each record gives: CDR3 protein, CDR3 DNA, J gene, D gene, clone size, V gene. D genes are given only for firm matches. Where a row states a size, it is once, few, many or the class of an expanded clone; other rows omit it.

CAISEGLAGGQGETQYF	TGTGCCATCAGTGAGGGACTAGCGGGGGGGCAGGGAGAGACCCAGTACTTC	TRBJ2-5	TRBD2	few	TRBV10-3
CASSNSGTGSNQPQHF	TGTGCCAGCAGCAATTCCGGGACAGGGAGCAATCAGCCCCAGCATTTT	TRBJ1-5	TRBD1	.	TRBV7-9
CSANRDRGLPEQYF	TGCAGTGCCAACCGGGACAGGGGCTTGCCCGAGCAGTACTTC	TRBJ2-7	TRBD1	.	TRBV20-1
CSVEVVGFTSQETQYF	TGCAGCGTTGAGGTAGTAGGGTTTACCTCACAAGAGACCCAGTACTTC	TRBJ2-5	.	.	TRBV29-1
CASSQEVYREYEQFF	TGTGCCAGCAGCCAAGAGGTCTATAGGGAGTACGAGCAGTTCTTC	TRBJ2-1	.	few	TRBV3-1
CASSSPGQPNYGYTF	TGTGCCAGCAGTTCACCGGGACAGCCTAACTATGGCTACACCTTC	TRBJ1-2	TRBD1	.	TRBV6-5
CSVVGFGSYQETQYF	TGCAGCGTTGTGGGGTTCGGATCCTACCAAGAGACCCAGTACTTC	TRBJ2-5	.	many	TRBV29-1
CSAREPPPEQFF	TGCAGTGCTAGAGAACCCCCCCCTGAGCAGTTCTTC	TRBJ2-1	.	many	TRBV20-1
CASSPRPYEKLFF	TGTGCCAGCAGCCCCAGACCGTATGAAAAACTGTTTTTT	TRBJ1-4	.	few	TRBV7-8
CASSYYSGANVLTF	TGTGCCAGCAGCTACTACTCTGGGGCCAACGTCCTGACTTTC	TRBJ2-6	.	.	TRBV25-1
CASSLGSGAYEQYF	TGTGCCAGCAGCTTAGGAAGCGGAGCCTACGAGCAGTACTTC	TRBJ2-7	.	few	TRBV7-8
CSAPTSGGAETQYF	TGCAGTGCTCCGACTAGCGGGGGAGCGGAGACCCAGTACTTC	TRBJ2-5	TRBD2	many	TRBV20-1
CAERDRGGTQYF	TGTGCCGAGAGGGACAGGGGCGGGACGCAGTATTTT	TRBJ2-3	TRBD1	.	TRBV11-2
CASSLALDSYNEQFF	TGTGCCAGCAGCTTAGCTTTGGATAGCTACAATGAGCAGTTCTTC	TRBJ2-1	.	.	TRBV7-9
CASSDRVSGGTEAFF	TGTGCCAGCAGTGACAGGGTGTCCGGGGGCACTGAAGCTTTCTTT	TRBJ1-1	.	.	TRBV6-1
CASSRQGQSTEAFF	TGCGCCAGCAGCCGTCAGGGACAGAGCACTGAAGCTTTCTTT	TRBJ1-1	TRBD1	.	TRBV4-1
CASSFRESSYEQYF	TGCGCCAGCAGCTTCAGGGAAAGCTCCTACGAGCAGTACTTC	TRBJ2-7	.	.	TRBV5-1
CASSPLTSGGNEQYF	TGCGCCAGCAGCCCTCTGACTAGCGGGGGGAACGAGCAGTACTTC	TRBJ2-7	TRBD2	.	TRBV5-1
CSVEVGTDTQYF	TGCAGCGTTGAAGTGGGCACAGATACGCAGTATTTT	TRBJ2-3	.	many	TRBV29-1
CASSYQTGSGANVLTF	TGTGCCAGCAGTTACCAGACAGGGTCTGGGGCCAACGTCCTGACTTTC	TRBJ2-6	TRBD1	.	TRBV6-2/TRBV6-3
CASSFGAGGNNEQFF	TGTGCCAGCAGCTTCGGAGCGGGGGGTAACAATGAGCAGTTCTTC	TRBJ2-1	TRBD2	.	TRBV11-2
CASSLDGGEQFF	TGTGCCAGCAGCTTAGACGGTGGAGAGCAGTTCTTC	TRBJ2-1	.	few	TRBV7-2
CASSFGYSDVNEQFF	TGTGCCAGCAGTTTTGGGTACTCCGATGTCAATGAGCAGTTCTTC	TRBJ2-1	.	.	TRBV12-3/TRBV12-4
CATSDPGQGIGETQYF	TGTGCCACCAGTGACCCCGGACAGGGGATTGGGGAGACCCAGTACTTC	TRBJ2-5	TRBD1	.	TRBV24-1
CASQDRDGYQPQHF	TGTGCCAGCCAGGACAGGGATGGGTATCAGCCCCAGCATTTT	TRBJ1-5	TRBD1	few	TRBV12-3/TRBV12-4
CASSSGQTGSSGANVLTF	TGTGCCAGCAGCTCCGGACAGACGGGGAGCTCTGGGGCCAACGTCCTGACTTTC	TRBJ2-6	.	.	TRBV7-3
CASSLAEHDTQYF	TGTGCCAGCAGCTTGGCCGAACACGATACGCAGTATTTT	TRBJ2-3	.	few	TRBV5-6
CASSYSGPGTSGGETQYF	TGTGCCAGCAGTTACTCGGGTCCGGGGACTAGCGGGGGAGAGACCCAGTACTTC	TRBJ2-5	TRBD2	few	TRBV6-5
CASSQVGGAGASGNEQFF	TGTGCCAGCAGCCAAGTGGGGGGGGCGGGGGCGTCTGGTAATGAGCAGTTCTTC	TRBJ2-1	.	many	TRBV4-2
CASSLAAGPNEQYF	TGTGCCAGCAGCTTAGCCGCAGGGCCCAACGAGCAGTACTTC	TRBJ2-7	.	few	TRBV7-9
CASSQPPGTSVPDTQYF	TGCGCCAGCAGCCAACCCCCCGGGACTAGCGTCCCAGATACGCAGTATTTT	TRBJ2-3	TRBD2	.	TRBV4-1
CASSRGRGYGYTF	TGTGCCAGCAGCCGGGGGAGGGGCTATGGCTACACCTTC	TRBJ1-2	.	.	TRBV6-5
CASSLRGGTGGVYNEQFF	TGTGCCAGCAGCTTACGGGGCGGAACTGGCGGGGTGTACAATGAGCAGTTCTTC	TRBJ2-1	.	.	TRBV7-6
CASSLYPDTQYF	TGTGCCAGCAGCTTGTACCCAGATACGCAGTATTTT	TRBJ2-3	.	few	TRBV7-3
CASSQAGGGDTQYF	TGTGCCAGCAGCCAAGCGGGGGGGGGAGATACGCAGTATTTT	TRBJ2-3	TRBD2	.	TRBV3-1
CATSRSGQYSNTEAFF	TGTGCCACCAGCAGAAGCGGACAGTATTCGAACACTGAAGCTTTCTTT	TRBJ1-1	.	.	TRBV15
CSVQSGPNTEAFF	TGCAGCGTTCAATCCGGGCCCAACACTGAAGCTTTCTTT	TRBJ1-1	.	.	TRBV29-1
CSAGPTGETQYF	TGCAGTGCTGGTCCCACCGGTGAGACCCAGTACTTC	TRBJ2-5	.	.	TRBV20-1
CASSSPTGGRDNEQFF	TGTGCCAGCAGCTCCCCCACGGGGGGGCGGGACAATGAGCAGTTCTTC	TRBJ2-1	TRBD2	.	TRBV5-4
CSANKGRFYEQYF	TGCAGTGCTAATAAGGGCCGGTTTTACGAGCAGTACTTC	TRBJ2-7	.	.	TRBV20-1
CRPGTSPLHF	TGCAGGCCCGGGACCTCACCCCTCCACTTT	TRBJ1-6	.	.	TRBV20-1
CAIMSSGNTIYF	TGTGCCATCATGAGCTCTGGAAACACCATATATTTT	TRBJ1-3	.	few	TRBV10-3
CSAGDPGEYQETQYF	TGCAGTGCTGGAGACCCCGGGGAGTACCAAGAGACCCAGTACTTC	TRBJ2-5	.	.	TRBV20-1
CASSLTEDNSPLHF	TGTGCCAGCAGTTTAACAGAAGATAATTCACCCCTCCACTTT	TRBJ1-6	.	few	TRBV12-3/TRBV12-4
CASSRDGSREQYF	TGTGCCAGCAGCAGGGATGGTTCGCGTGAGCAGTACTTC	TRBJ2-7	.	.	TRBV6-6
CASSRVVGSAETQYF	TGCGCCAGCAGCCGGGTTGTGGGGTCGGCGGAGACCCAGTACTTC	TRBJ2-5	.	many	TRBV4-1
CASSSLSPEVSGANVLTF	TGTGCCAGCAGTTCCCTTTCCCCGGAGGTCTCTGGGGCCAACGTCCTGACTTTC	TRBJ2-6	.	few	TRBV12-3/TRBV12-4
CASSSPRPTDTQYF	TGTGCCAGCAGTTCACCTCGACCCACAGATACGCAGTATTTT	TRBJ2-3	.	.	TRBV12-3/TRBV12-4
CSVYRGEQETQYF	TGCAGCGTATACAGGGGGGAGCAAGAGACCCAGTACTTC	TRBJ2-5	TRBD1	.	TRBV29-1
CTTVRGPSYEQYF	TGTACCACCGTCAGGGGGCCCTCCTACGAGCAGTACTTC	TRBJ2-7	TRBD1	.	TRBV5-5
CASSGTTGGTGGYTF	TGTGCCAGCAGTGGCACTACAGGGGGCACGGGTGGCTACACCTTC	TRBJ1-2	TRBD1	few	TRBV6-4
CASSRGNYGYTF	TGTGCCAGCAGCCGGGGGAACTATGGCTACACCTTC	TRBJ1-2	.	.	TRBV14
CASSRAESSYNEQFF	TGTGCCAGTAGTCGCGCGGAGAGCTCCTACAATGAGCAGTTCTTC	TRBJ2-1	.	.	TRBV19
CASSLAITDSLGYTF	TGTGCCAGCAGTTTGGCCATAACGGACAGTCTCGGCTACACCTTC	TRBJ1-2	.	.	TRBV27
CASSYWGSQPQHF	TGTGCCAGCAGTTATTGGGGTAGTCAGCCCCAGCATTTT	TRBJ1-5	.	few	TRBV6-6
CASSPPSYGHNEQFF	TGTGCCAGCAGCCCCCCCAGCTACGGCCACAATGAGCAGTTCTTC	TRBJ2-1	.	many	TRBV6-2/TRBV6-3
CASWEWETQYF	TGTGCCAGCTGGGAGTGGGAGACCCAGTACTTC	TRBJ2-5	.	.	TRBV25-1